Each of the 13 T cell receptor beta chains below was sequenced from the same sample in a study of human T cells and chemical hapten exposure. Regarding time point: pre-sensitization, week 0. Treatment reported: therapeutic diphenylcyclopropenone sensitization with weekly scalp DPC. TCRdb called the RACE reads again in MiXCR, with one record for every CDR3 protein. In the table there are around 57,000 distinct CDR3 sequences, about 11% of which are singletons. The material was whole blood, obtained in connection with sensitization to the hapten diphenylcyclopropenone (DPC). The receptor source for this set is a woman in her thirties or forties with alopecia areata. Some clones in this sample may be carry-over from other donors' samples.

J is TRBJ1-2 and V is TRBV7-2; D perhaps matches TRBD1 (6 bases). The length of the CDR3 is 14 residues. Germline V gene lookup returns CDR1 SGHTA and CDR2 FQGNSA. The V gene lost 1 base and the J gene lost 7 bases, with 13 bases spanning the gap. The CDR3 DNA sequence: TGTGCCAGCAGCTTAGTTAGGGCAGGGGCTGGCTACACCTTC. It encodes CASSLVRAGAGYTF.

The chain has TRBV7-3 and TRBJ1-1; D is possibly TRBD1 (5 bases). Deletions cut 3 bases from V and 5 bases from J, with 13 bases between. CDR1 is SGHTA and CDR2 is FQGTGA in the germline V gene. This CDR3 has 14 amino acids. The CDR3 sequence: CASSFGGSGTEAFF. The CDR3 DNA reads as TGTGCCAGCAGCTTCGGGGGATCAGGAACTGAAGCTTTCTTT.

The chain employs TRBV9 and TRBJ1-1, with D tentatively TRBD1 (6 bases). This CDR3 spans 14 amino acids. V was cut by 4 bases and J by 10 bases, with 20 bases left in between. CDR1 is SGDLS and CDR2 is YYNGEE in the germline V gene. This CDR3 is CASSPEGDTRRAFF. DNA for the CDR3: TGTGCCAGCAGCCCCGAGGGGGACACCCGTCGAGCTTTCTTT.

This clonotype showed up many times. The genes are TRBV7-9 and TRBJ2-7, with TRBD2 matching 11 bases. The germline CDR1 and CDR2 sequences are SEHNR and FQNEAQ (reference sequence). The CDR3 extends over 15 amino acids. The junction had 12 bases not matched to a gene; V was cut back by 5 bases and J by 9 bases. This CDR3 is CASSIGALAGVGQYF. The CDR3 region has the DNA TGTGCCAGCAGCATAGGCGCACTAGCGGGAGTCGGGCAGTACTTC.

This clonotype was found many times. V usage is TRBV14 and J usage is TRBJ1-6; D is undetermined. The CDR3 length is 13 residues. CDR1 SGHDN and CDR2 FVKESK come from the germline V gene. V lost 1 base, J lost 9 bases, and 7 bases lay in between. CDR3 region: CASSQARSSPLHF. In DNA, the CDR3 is TGTGCCAGCAGCCAAGCCCGAAGTTCACCCCTCCACTTT.

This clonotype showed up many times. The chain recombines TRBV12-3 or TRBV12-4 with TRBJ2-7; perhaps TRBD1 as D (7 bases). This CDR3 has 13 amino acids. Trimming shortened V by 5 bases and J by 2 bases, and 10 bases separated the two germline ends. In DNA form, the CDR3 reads TGTGCCAGCAGTATCAGGGGGGCCTACGAGCAGTACTTC. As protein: CASSIRGAYEQYF.

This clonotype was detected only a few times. The CDR3 sequence is CSYYPLGTDTQYF. In DNA, the CDR3 is TGCAGCTACTACCCTCTGGGCACAGATACGCAGTATTTT. V gene TRBV29-1 combines with J gene TRBJ2-3; D gene ambiguous. This CDR3 has 13 residues. The V gene lost 8 bases and the J gene lost 1 base, with 13 bases spanning the gap. Per the germline V gene, CDR1 is SQVTM and CDR2 is ANQGSEA.

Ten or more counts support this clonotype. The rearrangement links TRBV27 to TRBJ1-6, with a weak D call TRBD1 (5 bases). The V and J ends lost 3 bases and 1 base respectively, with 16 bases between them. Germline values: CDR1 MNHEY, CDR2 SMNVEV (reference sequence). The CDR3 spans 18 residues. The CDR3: CASSFGQGGYSYNSPLHF. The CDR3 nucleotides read TGTGCCAGCAGTTTCGGGCAGGGAGGGTATTCCTATAATTCACCCCTCCACTTT.

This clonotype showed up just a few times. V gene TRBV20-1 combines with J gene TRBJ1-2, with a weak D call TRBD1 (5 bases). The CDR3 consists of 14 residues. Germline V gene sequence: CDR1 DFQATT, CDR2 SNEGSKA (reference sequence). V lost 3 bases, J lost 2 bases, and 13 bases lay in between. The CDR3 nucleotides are TGCAGTGCTAGCCGGGACGGAACCAACTATGGCTACACCTTC. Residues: CSASRDGTNYGYTF.

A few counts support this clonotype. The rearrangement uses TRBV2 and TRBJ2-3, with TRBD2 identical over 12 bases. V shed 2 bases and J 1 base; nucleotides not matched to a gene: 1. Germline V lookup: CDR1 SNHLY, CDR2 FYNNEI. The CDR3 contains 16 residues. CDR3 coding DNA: TGTGCCAGCAGTGAAAGGACTAGCGGGGGCACAGATACGCAGTATTTT. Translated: CASSERTSGGTDTQYF.

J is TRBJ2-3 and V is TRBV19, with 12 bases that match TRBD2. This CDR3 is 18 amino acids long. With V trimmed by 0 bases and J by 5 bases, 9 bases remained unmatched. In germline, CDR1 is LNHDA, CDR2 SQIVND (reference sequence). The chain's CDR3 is CASSIEFLAGGPKDTQYF. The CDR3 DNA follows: TGTGCCAGTAGTATAGAGTTCCTAGCGGGAGGGCCTAAAGATACGCAGTATTTT.

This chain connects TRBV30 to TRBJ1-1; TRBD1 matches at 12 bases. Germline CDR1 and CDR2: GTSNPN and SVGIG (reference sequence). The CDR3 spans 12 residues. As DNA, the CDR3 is TGTGCTATGGGACAGGGGGCTGCTGAAGCTTTCTTT. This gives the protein CAMGQGAAEAFF.

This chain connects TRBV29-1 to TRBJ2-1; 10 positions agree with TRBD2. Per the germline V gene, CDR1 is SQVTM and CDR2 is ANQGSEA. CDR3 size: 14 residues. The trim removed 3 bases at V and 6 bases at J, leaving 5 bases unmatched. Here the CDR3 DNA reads TGCAGCGTTGAGAAGGCTAGCGGGAGCAATGAGCAGTTCTTC. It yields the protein CSVEKASGSNEQFF.